This T cell receptor (beta chain) was identified during a study of OX40 agonist ivuxolimab in advanced cancers. Study-wide context: Anti-PD-1, anti-PD-L1 or anti-CTLA-4 therapy given earlier was allowed, and 40% had some. Study-wide results and limits: At 0.1 to 3.0 mg/kg and by week 6, CD4+ and CD8+ T cells in the blood had expanded clonally.

The protocol was immunoSEQ multiplex PCR, while the TCRdb copy is restricted to in-frame clones and leaves out a portion. In the table there are around 80,000 clones, around 90% of which are singletons. V lost 0 bases, J lost 1 base, and 16 bases lay in between. Germline-derived CDR1 and CDR2 are MGHRA and YSYEKL. The CDR3 covers 18 residues. As to this clone: As yet, its antigen is unknown.

The genes are TRBV4-1 and TRBJ2-4; D call uncertain. The source was CD4+ or CD8+ T cells sorted from blood, collected in a trial of the OX40 agonist ivuxolimab. The source of this sequence is an adult with an advanced solid tumor such as melanoma, head and neck, liver or kidney cancer. DNA of the CDR3: TGCGCCAGCAGCCAAGAAATGCAAGGTTTTGGGGCCAAAAACATTCAGTACTTC. Its translation is CASSQEMQGFGAKNIQYF.